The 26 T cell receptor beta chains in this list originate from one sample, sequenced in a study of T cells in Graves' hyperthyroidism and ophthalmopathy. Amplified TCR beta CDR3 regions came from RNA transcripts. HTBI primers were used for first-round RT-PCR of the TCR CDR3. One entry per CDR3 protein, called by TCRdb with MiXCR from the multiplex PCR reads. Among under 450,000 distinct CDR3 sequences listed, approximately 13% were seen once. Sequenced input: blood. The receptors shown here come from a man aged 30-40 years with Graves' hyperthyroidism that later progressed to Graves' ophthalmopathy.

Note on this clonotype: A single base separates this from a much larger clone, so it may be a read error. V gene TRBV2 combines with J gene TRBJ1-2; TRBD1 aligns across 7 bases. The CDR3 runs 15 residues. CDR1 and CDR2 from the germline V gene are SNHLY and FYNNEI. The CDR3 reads CASSPTSDRAGGCTF. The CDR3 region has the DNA TGTGCCAGCAGTCCAACCTCAGACAGGGCTGGGGGCTGCACCTTC.

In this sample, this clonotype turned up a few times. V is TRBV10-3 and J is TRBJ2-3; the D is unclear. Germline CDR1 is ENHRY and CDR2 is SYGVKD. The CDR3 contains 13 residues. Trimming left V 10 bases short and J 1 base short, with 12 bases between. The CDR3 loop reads CATSLPGTDTQYF. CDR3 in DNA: TGTGCCACCAGCCTGCCGGGCACAGATACGCAGTATTTT.

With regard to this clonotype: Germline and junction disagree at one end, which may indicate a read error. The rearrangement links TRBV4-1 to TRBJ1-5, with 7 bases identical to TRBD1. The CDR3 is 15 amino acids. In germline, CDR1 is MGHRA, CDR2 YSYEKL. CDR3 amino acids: CASSQVTGSNQPHHF. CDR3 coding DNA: TGCGCCAGCAGCCAGGTGACAGGGAGCAATCAGCCCCACCATTTT.

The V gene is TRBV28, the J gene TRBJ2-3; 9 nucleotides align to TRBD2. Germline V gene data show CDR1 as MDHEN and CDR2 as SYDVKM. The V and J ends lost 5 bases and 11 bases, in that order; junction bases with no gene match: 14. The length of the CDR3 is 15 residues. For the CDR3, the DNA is TGTGCCAGCAGTGGGGGGTTAGCGGGGGACCTCGGGCAGTATTTT. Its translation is CASSGGLAGDLGQYF.

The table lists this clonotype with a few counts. The CDR3 reads CASSPVGTNEKLFF. Here the CDR3 DNA reads TGTGCCAGCTCACCGGTAGGAACTAATGAAAAACTGTTTTTT. The chain has TRBV18 and TRBJ1-4, with D unresolved. V was trimmed by 3 bases and J by 1 base, leaving 6 bases between them. CDR3 length: 14 amino acids. CDR1 and CDR2 from the germline V gene are KGHSH and LQKENI.

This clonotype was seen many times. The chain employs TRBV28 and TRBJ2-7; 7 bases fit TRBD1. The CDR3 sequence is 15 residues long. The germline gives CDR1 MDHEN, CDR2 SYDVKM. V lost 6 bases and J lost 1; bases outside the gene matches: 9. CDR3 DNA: TGTGCCAGCAGAATATCACAGGGGCAATCCTACGAGCAGTACTTC. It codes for CASRISQGQSYEQYF.

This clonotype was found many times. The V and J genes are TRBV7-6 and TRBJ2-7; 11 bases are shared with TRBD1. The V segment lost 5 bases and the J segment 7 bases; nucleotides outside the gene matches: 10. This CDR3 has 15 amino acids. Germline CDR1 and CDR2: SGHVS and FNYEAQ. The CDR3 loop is CASSGQGAHLGEQYF. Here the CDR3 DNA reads TGTGCCAGCAGCGGACAGGGGGCCCATTTGGGGGAGCAGTACTTC.

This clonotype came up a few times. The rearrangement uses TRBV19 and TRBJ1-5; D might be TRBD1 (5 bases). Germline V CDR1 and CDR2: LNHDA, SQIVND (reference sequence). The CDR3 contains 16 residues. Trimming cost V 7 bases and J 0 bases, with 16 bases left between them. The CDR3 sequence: CASTHGWGNSNQPQHF. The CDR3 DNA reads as TGTGCCAGTACCCATGGGTGGGGGAATAGCAATCAGCCCCAGCATTTT.

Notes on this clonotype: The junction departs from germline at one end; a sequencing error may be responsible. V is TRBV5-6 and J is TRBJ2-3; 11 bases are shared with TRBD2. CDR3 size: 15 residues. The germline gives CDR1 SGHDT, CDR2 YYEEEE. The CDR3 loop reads CAGSPLAGGTDTQYF. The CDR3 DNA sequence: TGTGCCGGCAGCCCACTAGCGGGGGGCACAGATACGCAGTATTTT.

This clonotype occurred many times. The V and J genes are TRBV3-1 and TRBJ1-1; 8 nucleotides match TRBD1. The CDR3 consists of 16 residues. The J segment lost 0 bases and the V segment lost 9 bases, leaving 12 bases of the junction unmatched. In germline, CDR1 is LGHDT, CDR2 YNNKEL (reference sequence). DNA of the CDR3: TGTGCCAGTCCTTCGACAGGGGCCTACATGAACACTGAAGCTTTCTTT. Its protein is CASPSTGAYMNTEAFF.

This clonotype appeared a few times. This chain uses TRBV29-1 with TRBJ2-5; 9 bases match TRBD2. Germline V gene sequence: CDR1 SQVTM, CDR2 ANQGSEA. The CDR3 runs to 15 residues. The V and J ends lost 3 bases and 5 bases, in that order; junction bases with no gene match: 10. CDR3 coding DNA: TGCAGCGTTGAGTCGCTAGCGGGGTACGGGGAGACCCAGTACTTC. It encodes CSVESLAGYGETQYF. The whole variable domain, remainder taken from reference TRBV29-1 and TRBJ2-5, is SAVISQKPSRDICQRGTSLTIQCQVDSQVTMMFWYRQQPGQSLTLIATANQGSEATYESGFVIDKFPISRPNLTFSTLTVSNMSPEDSSIYLCSVESLAGYGETQYFGPGTRLLVL.

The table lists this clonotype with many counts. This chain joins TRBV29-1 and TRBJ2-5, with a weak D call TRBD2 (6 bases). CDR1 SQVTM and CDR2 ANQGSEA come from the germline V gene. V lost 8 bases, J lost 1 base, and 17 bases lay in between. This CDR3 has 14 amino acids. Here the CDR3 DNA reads TGCAGCCCCTGCGCCGGGACTTTCCAAGAGACCCAGTACTTC. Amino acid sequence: CSPCAGTFQETQYF.

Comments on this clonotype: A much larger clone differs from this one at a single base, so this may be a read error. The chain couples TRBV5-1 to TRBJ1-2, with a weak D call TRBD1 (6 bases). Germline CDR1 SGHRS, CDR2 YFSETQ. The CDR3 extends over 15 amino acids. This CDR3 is CASSTYTGYPNGYIF. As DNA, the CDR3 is TGCGCCAGCAGCACCTACACAGGGTACCCCAATGGCTACATCTTC.

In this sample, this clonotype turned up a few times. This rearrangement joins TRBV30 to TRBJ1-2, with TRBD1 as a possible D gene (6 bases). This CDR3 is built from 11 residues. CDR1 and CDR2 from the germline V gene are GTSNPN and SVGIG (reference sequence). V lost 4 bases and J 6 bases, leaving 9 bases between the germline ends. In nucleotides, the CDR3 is TGTGCCTGGAAACAGGGCCATGGCTACACCTTC. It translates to CAWKQGHGYTF.

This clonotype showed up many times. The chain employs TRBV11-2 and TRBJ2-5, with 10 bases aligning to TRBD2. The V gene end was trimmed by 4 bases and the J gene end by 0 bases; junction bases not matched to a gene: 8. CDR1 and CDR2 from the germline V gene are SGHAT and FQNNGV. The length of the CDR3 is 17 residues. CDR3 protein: CASSSIGAGGYQETQYF. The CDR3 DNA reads TGTGCCAGCAGCTCGATAGGAGCGGGGGGGTACCAAGAGACCCAGTACTTC.

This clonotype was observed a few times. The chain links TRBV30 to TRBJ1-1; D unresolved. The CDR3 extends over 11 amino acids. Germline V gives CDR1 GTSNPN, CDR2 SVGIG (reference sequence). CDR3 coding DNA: TGTTCGAGTAAAGGAAGTACTGAAGCTTTCTTT. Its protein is CSSKGSTEAFF.

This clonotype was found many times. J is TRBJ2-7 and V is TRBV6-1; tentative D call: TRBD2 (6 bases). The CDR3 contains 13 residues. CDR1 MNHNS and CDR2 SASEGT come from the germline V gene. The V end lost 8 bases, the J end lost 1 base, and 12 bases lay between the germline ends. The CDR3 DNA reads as TGTGCCAGCGCCCGGGGGACGTCCTACGAGCAGTACTTC. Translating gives CASARGTSYEQYF.

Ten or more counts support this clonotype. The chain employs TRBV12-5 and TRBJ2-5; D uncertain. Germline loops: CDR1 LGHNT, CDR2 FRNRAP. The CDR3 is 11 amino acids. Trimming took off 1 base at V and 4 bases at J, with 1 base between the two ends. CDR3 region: CASGLGETQYF. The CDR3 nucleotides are TGTGCTAGTGGTTTGGGAGAGACCCAGTACTTC.

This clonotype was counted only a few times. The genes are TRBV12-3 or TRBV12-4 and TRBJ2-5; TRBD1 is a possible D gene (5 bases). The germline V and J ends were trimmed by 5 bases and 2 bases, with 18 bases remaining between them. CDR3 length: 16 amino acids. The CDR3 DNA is TGTGCCAGCAGTCCAGCCCCCGGACACGAACAAGAGACCCAGTACTTC. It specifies CASSPAPGHEQETQYF.

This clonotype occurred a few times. CDR3 residues: CASSLLQLEETQYF. CDR3 in DNA: TGTGCCAGCAGCTTACTTCAGTTAGAAGAGACCCAGTACTTC. This chain connects TRBV7-9 to TRBJ2-5; D gene uncertain. Per the germline V gene, CDR1 is SEHNR and CDR2 is FQNEAQ (reference sequence). The CDR3 has 14 amino acids. V lost 2 bases to trimming and J lost 3 bases, with 10 bases between them.

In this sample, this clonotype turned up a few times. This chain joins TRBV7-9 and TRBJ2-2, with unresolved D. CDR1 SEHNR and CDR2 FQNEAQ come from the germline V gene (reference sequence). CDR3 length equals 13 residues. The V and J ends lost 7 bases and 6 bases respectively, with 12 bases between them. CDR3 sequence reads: CASKRTIPGELFF. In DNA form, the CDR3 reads TGTGCCAGCAAGCGAACGATACCCGGGGAGCTGTTTTTT.

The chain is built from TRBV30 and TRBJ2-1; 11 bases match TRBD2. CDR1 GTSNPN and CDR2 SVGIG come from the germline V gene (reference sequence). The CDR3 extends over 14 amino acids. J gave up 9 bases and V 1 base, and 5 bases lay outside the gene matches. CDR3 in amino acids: CAWSGLAGNPEQFF. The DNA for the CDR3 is TGTGCCTGGAGTGGACTAGCGGGGAACCCTGAGCAGTTCTTC.

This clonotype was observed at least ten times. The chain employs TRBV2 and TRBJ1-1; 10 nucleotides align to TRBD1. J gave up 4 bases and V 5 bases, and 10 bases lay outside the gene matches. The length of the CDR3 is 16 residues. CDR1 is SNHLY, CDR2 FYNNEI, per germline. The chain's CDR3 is CASSRDPGTGVTEAFF. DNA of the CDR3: TGTGCCAGCAGTCGTGATCCCGGGACAGGGGTCACTGAAGCTTTCTTT.

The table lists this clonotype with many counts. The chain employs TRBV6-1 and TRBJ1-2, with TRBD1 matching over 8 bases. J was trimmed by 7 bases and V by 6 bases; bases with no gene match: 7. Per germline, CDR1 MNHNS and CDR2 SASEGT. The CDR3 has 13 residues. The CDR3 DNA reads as TGTGCCAGCAGCTCCCAGGGGGCTTCTGGCTACACCTTC. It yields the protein CASSSQGASGYTF.

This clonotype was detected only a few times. This CDR3 is CASSFLGQGAREQFF. The CDR3 coding sequence is TGTGCCAGCAGCTTCTTAGGACAGGGGGCTAGGGAGCAGTTCTTC. The chain is built from TRBV5-5 and TRBJ2-1; 11 nucleotides align to TRBD1. This CDR3 spans 15 amino acids. The V gene's germline CDR1 is SGHKS and CDR2 YYEKEE (reference sequence). After removal of 2 bases from V and 10 bases from J, the junction contained 8 bases not matched to a gene.

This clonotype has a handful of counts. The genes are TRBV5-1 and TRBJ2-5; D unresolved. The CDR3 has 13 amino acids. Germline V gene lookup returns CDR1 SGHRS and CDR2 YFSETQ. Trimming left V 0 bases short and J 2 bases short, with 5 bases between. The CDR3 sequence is CASSLEGQETQYF. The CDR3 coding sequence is TGCGCCAGCAGCTTGGAGGGTCAAGAGACCCAGTACTTC.